This entry lists 27 T cell receptor beta chains sequenced from one sample in a study of identical twins. One entry per CDR3 protein results from TCRdb running MiXCR on the 5' RACE reads. The data contain 130,000 to 150,000 distinct CDR3 sequences, 3% to 4.5% of them singletons. The specimen sequenced was memory T cells sorted from blood. The receptors stem from a man between 18 and 29 years old in good health.

The table lists this clonotype with many counts. The gene calls are TRBV13 and TRBJ2-2; 7 positions agree with TRBD1. CDR3 length: 18 amino acids. CDR1 is PRHDT and CDR2 is FYEKMQ in the germline V gene (reference sequence). The ends lost 1 base at V and 4 bases at J; junction bases unmatched: 12. CDR3 amino acids: CASSLVALTAGGTGELFF. DNA of the CDR3: TGTGCCAGCAGCTTAGTAGCCCTCACGGCAGGGGGCACCGGGGAGCTGTTTTTT.

This clonotype was observed at least ten times. The chain employs TRBV10-3 and TRBJ1-4; 7 bases align to TRBD1. Germline V gives CDR1 ENHRY, CDR2 SYGVKD. Trimming at V came to 10 bases and at J to 6 bases, leaving 8 bases not matched to a gene. The CDR3 length is 13 residues. CDR3 region: CATEQGRDEKLFF. CDR3 bases: TGTGCCACTGAACAGGGGAGAGATGAAAAACTGTTTTTT.

Many counts were recorded for this clonotype. The rearrangement uses TRBV20-1 and TRBJ2-7; no reliable D call. The CDR3 covers 12 residues. Between the trimmed V and J ends, which lost 1 base and 0 bases, there was a span of 4 bases. In germline, CDR1 is DFQATT, CDR2 SNEGSKA (reference sequence). CDR3 region: CSARGLSYEQYF. The CDR3, as DNA: TGCAGTGCTAGAGGCCTCTCCTACGAGCAGTACTTC.

This clonotype has ten or more counts. J is TRBJ2-3 and V is TRBV25-1; 14 nucleotides line up with TRBD2. The V segment lost 5 bases and the J segment 2 bases; nucleotides outside the gene matches: 6. The V gene's germline CDR1 is MGHDK and CDR2 SYGVNS. CDR3 length: 17 residues. The CDR3 region has the DNA TGTGCCAGCAGTCCCTGGACTAGCGGGGGGCTCACAGATACGCAGTATTTT. Its translation: CASSPWTSGGLTDTQYF.

This clonotype was seen ten or more times. The chain links TRBV6-1 to TRBJ2-7; 7 bases fit TRBD2. The junction had 13 bases not matched to a gene; V was cut back by 6 bases and J by 2 bases. Germline V CDR1 and CDR2: MNHNS, SASEGT. The length of the CDR3 is 16 residues. The CDR3 region is CASSRNGAGAAYEQYF. DNA of the CDR3: TGTGCCAGCAGCCGCAACGGGGCGGGAGCGGCCTACGAGCAGTACTTC.

This clonotype was picked up many times. The V and J genes are TRBV5-4 and TRBJ2-7; 12 bases fit TRBD1. Germline assignment: CDR1 SGHNT and CDR2 YYREEE (reference sequence). The junction had 5 bases not matched to a gene; V was cut back by 4 bases and J by 6 bases. The CDR3 loop spans 14 amino acids. CDR3 sequence reads: CASSARDRGREQYF. Written as DNA, the CDR3 is TGTGCCAGCAGCGCCCGGGACAGGGGGCGCGAGCAGTACTTC.

This clonotype was seen at least ten times. The V call is TRBV6-1, the J call TRBJ2-7; perhaps TRBD2 as D (5 bases). Germline CDR1 MNHNS, CDR2 SASEGT. The V end was cut by 7 bases, the J end by 4 bases, with 14 bases between. The CDR3 covers 13 residues. CDR3 region: CASKPAGEYEQYF. CDR3 DNA: TGTGCCAGCAAACCCGCGGGCGAATACGAGCAGTACTTC.

There are many counts of this clonotype. V is TRBV5-1 and J is TRBJ2-7; 10 bases fit TRBD2. J gave up 3 bases and V 4 bases, and 19 bases lay outside the gene matches. Germline V gene data show CDR1 as SGHRS and CDR2 as YFSETQ. The CDR3 contains 19 residues. The CDR3 sequence: CASSRPSGASGRRNYEQYF. CDR3 in DNA: TGCGCCAGCAGCCGCCCGTCCGGTGCTAGCGGGAGAAGGAACTACGAGCAGTACTTC.

This clonotype was seen repeatedly, ten times or more. The genes are TRBV12-3 or TRBV12-4 and TRBJ1-5; 8 bases fit TRBD1. This CDR3 spans 15 amino acids. Unmatched junction bases numbered 10, after V lost 5 bases and J lost 7 bases. The CDR3 loop reads CASSLRTGKLQPQHF. The DNA of the CDR3 is TGTGCCAGCAGTCTAAGGACAGGGAAACTCCAGCCCCAGCATTTT.

V usage is TRBV7-6 and J usage is TRBJ1-6; D gene ambiguous. V lost 1 base and J lost 6, with 13 bases in between. The CDR3 length is 16 residues. Germline CDR1 and CDR2: SGHVS and FNYEAQ. CDR3 residues: CASSLVFSPGNSPLHF. The DNA of the CDR3 is TGTGCCAGCAGCTTAGTCTTCAGCCCTGGTAATTCACCCCTCCACTTT. Supplemented by reference TRBV7-6 and TRBJ1-6, the full variable domain reads GAGVSQSPRYKVTKRGQDVALRCDPISGHVSLYWYRQALGQGPEFLTYFNYEAQQDKSGLPNDRFSAERPEGSISTLTIQRTEQRDSAMYRCASSLVFSPGNSPLHFGNGTRLTVT.

In its sample, this clonotype was seen many times. This rearrangement joins TRBV18 to TRBJ2-3; 11 positions agree with TRBD1. CDR1 KGHSH and CDR2 LQKENI come from the germline V gene. V dropped 4 bases and J dropped 2; count of bases not matched to a gene: 5. The CDR3 sequence is 16 residues long. CDR3 loop: CASSLGQGAFTDTQYF. CDR3 coding DNA: TGTGCCAGCTCACTCGGACAGGGGGCTTTCACAGATACGCAGTATTTT.

In its sample, this clonotype was seen many times. The gene calls are TRBV29-1 and TRBJ1-2, with 7 positions matching TRBD1. The CDR3 totals 14 residues. Unmatched junction bases numbered 8, after V lost 6 bases and J lost 1 base. The germline CDR1 and CDR2 sequences are SQVTM and ANQGSEA. For the CDR3, the DNA is TGCAGCGTCCCAAGGGGGCAGAATAACTATGGCTACACCTTC. It specifies CSVPRGQNNYGYTF.

This clonotype was counted many times. The rearrangement joins TRBV20-1 to TRBJ2-5; 8 nucleotides align to TRBD1. Per germline, CDR1 DFQATT and CDR2 SNEGSKA (reference sequence). The CDR3 has 14 residues. V was clipped by 1 base and J by 3 bases; unmatched bases: 4. The CDR3 coding sequence is TGCAGTGCTAGAGTAGGGACAGGCAAAGAGACCCAGTACTTC. Translation gives CSARVGTGKETQYF.

This clonotype occurred many times. The J gene is TRBJ1-2, the V gene TRBV28; D possibly corresponds to TRBD1 (6 bases). The CDR3 runs 15 residues. Per the germline V gene, CDR1 is MDHEN and CDR2 is SYDVKM. Trimming left V 6 bases short and J 0 bases short, with 14 bases between. The CDR3 region has the DNA TGTGCCAGCAGGTCCGGGACAAACACTAACTATGGCTACACCTTC. This codes for CASRSGTNTNYGYTF.

This clonotype was seen repeatedly, ten times or more. The genes are TRBV29-1 and TRBJ2-1; 10 bases fit TRBD2. The CDR3 totals 13 residues. V lost 4 bases to trimming and J lost 6 bases; unmatched junction nucleotides: 3. Germline assignment: CDR1 SQVTM and CDR2 ANQGSEA. Written as DNA, the CDR3 is TGCAGCGTTGTCCTAGCGGGAGTCAATGAGCAGTTCTTC. Translation: CSVVLAGVNEQFF.

This chain connects TRBV5-6 to TRBJ2-5; no clear D. V was clipped by 2 bases and J by 5 bases, with 16 bases between them. The V gene's germline CDR1 is SGHDT and CDR2 YYEEEE. CDR3 length: 15 amino acids. CDR3 loop: CASSLGLGSGETQYF. The CDR3 DNA reads TGTGCCAGCAGCTTAGGTTTAGGATCCGGGGAGACCCAGTACTTC.

This clonotype was picked up many times. The V call is TRBV29-1, the J call TRBJ2-3; 9 positions match TRBD1. The CDR3 extends over 13 amino acids. CDR1 SQVTM and CDR2 ANQGSEA come from the germline V gene. V shed 4 bases and J 4 bases; nucleotides not matched to a gene: 3. CDR3 loop: CSVGTGVSDTQYF. The DNA of the CDR3 is TGCAGCGTTGGGACAGGGGTGTCAGATACGCAGTATTTT.

This clonotype has ten or more counts. The chain carries TRBV24-1 and TRBJ1-2; 7 nucleotides agree with TRBD1. The CDR3 consists of 12 residues. Unmatched junction bases numbered 4, after V lost 3 bases and J lost 10 bases. CDR1 KGHDR and CDR2 SFDVKD come from the germline V gene. CDR3 region: CATSDQDRSYTF. CDR3 nucleotide sequence: TGTGCCACCAGTGATCAGGACAGGTCCTACACCTTC.

The sample holds many counts of this clonotype. V gene TRBV11-1 combines with J gene TRBJ2-3; TRBD2 aligns across 8 bases. Germline V CDR1 and CDR2: SGHAT, FQDESV (reference sequence). After removal of 6 bases from V and 6 bases from J, the junction contained 20 bases not matched to a gene. This CDR3 region has 18 residues. CDR3 coding DNA: TGTGCCAGCAGACCCGTCCCCCGGGGGGGGCAGAGCGTGGATACGCAGTATTTT. It encodes CASRPVPRGGQSVDTQYF.

The sample holds many counts of this clonotype. V and J are TRBV11-2 and TRBJ2-1, with D uncertain. The CDR3 has 12 residues. Trimming cost V 3 bases and J 6 bases, with 6 bases left between them. The germline CDR1 and CDR2 sequences are SGHAT and FQNNGV. CDR3 DNA sequence: TGTGCCAGCAGCTTTCTTCCCAATGAGCAGTTCTTC. Translating gives CASSFLPNEQFF.

The chain has TRBV28 and TRBJ2-7, with no clear D. V lost 6 bases, J lost 6 bases, and 9 bases lay in between. CDR1 and CDR2 from the germline V gene are MDHEN and SYDVKM. The CDR3 is 11 amino acids. CDR3 region: CASSWPGEQYF. The CDR3 DNA reads as TGTGCCAGCAGCTGGCCAGGCGAGCAGTACTTC.

The sample holds many counts of this clonotype. The V gene is TRBV27, the J gene TRBJ2-3; a weak D match, TRBD2 (6 bases). Trimming took 2 bases from V and 2 from J, leaving 11 bases between them. CDR1 and CDR2 (germline): MNHEY, SMNVEV (reference sequence). This CDR3 comprises 15 residues. The CDR3 region has the DNA TGTGCCAGCAGTTTAGGGCGGGGCAACACAGATACGCAGTATTTT. This encodes CASSLGRGNTDTQYF.

This clonotype was seen at least ten times. This rearrangement joins TRBV5-5 to TRBJ1-1, with a possible D match to TRBD1 (5 bases). Germline CDR1 is SGHKS and CDR2 is YYEKEE (reference sequence). The V gene lost 4 bases and the J gene lost 1 base, with 14 bases spanning the gap. CDR3 length: 15 residues. This chain's CDR3 is CASSPSPGENTEAFF. The DNA of the CDR3 is TGTGCCAGCAGCCCAAGCCCGGGGGAGAACACTGAAGCTTTCTTT.

This clonotype was recorded many times. The rearrangement uses TRBV6-2 or TRBV6-3 and TRBJ2-1; no firm D call. CDR3 length: 14 residues. CDR1 and CDR2 (germline): MNHEY, SVGEGT. The V end was cut by 5 bases, the J end by 8 bases, with 16 bases between. The CDR3 spells CASSRYSLRDEQFF. In nucleotides, the CDR3 is TGTGCCAGCAGTAGATACTCACTTAGGGATGAGCAGTTCTTC.

There are many counts of this clonotype. The genes are TRBV7-7 and TRBJ2-5, with D maybe TRBD2 (5 bases). The CDR3 length is 15 residues. With 1 base removed from V and 2 bases from J, the gap between germline ends came to 11 bases. The germline V gene has CDR1 SSHAT and CDR2 FNYEAQ (reference sequence). The CDR3 coding sequence is TGTGCCAGCAGCTTAGTCGGCGGGTCTCAAGAGACCCAGTACTTC. Its translation: CASSLVGGSQETQYF. The complete variable domain, with remaining parts taken from reference TRBV7-7 and TRBJ2-5, reads GAGVSQSPRYKVTKRGQDVTLRCDPISSHATLYWYQQALGQGPEFLTYFNYEAQPDKSGLPSDRFSAERPEGSISTLTIQRTEQRDSAMYRCASSLVGGSQETQYFGPGTRLLVL.

This clonotype was counted ten times or more. The chain links TRBV29-1 to TRBJ1-3, with 7 bases that match TRBD1. Germline V lookup: CDR1 SQVTM, CDR2 ANQGSEA. V trimming: 7 bases; J trimming: 4 bases; junction bases outside the gene matches: 16. CDR3 size: 16 residues. CDR3 sequence (DNA): TGCAGCGCCACAGGACAGGATCTCGGACGGGGAAACACCATATATTTT. This codes for CSATGQDLGRGNTIYF.

This clonotype was recorded at least ten times. The chain is built from TRBV9 and TRBJ2-3; no firm D call. The germline gives CDR1 SGDLS, CDR2 YYNGEE. V was cut by 0 bases and J by 8 bases, with 10 bases left in between. The CDR3 sequence is 13 residues long. The CDR3 DNA follows: TGTGCCAGCAGCGTAGAGTTAATCGGTACGCAGTATTTT. It codes for CASSVELIGTQYF.